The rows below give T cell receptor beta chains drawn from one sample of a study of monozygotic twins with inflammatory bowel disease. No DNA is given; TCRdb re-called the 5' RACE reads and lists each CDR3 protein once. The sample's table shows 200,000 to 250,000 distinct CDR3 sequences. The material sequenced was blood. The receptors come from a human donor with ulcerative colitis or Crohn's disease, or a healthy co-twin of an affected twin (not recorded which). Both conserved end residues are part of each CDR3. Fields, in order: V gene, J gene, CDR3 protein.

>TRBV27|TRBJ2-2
CASSFGQTNTGELFF
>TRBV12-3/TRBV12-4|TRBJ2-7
CASSLGDRGAREQYF
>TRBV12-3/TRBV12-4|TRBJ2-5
CASTRRQGSNQETQYF
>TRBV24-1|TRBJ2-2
CATSDPAGPGELFF
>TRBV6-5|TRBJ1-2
CASSYSPGMGNYGYTF
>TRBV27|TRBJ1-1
CASSYGSANTEAFF
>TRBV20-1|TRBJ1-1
CSATTGNTEAFF
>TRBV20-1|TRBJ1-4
CSARDGRAGLNEKLFF
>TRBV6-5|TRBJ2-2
CASFAGSTGELFF
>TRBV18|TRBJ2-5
CASSPLGREETQYF